Sequencing of this T cell receptor (beta chain) was carried out in a study of T-cell reconstitution after alpha-beta-depleted transplantation in children. Study outcomes and limitations: About two months after transplant, alpha-beta T cells reportedly came from several hundred expanded graft clones.

This clonotype was observed a few times. Its antigen is not known. Germline V gene lookup returns CDR1 LGHNA and CDR2 YSLEER. Losses at the gene ends were 4 bases for V and 2 bases for J; bases not matched to a gene: 4. The length of the CDR3 is 16 residues. Molecular barcoding with unique molecular identifiers was used for the TCRbeta library. TCRdb re-called the PCR reads with MiXCR, one entry per CDR3 protein. The top ten hold around 7.6% of the sample, which has about 300,000 distinct CDR3 sequences, 10% seen once. The source was PBMCs, collected before TCRalphabeta/CD19-depleted stem cell transplant. The V call is TRBV4-3, the J call TRBJ2-3; 12 bases map to TRBD2. The receptor was isolated from a boy under three years old with acute myeloid leukemia, due to receive a stem cell transplant. DNA of the CDR3: TGCGCCAGCAGCCGCGGACTAGCGGGAACCACAGATACGCAGTATTTT. Protein: CASSRGLAGTTDTQYF.